This TCR beta chain derives from a study of cytomegalovirus exposure and HLA in healthy donors. Findings of the study overall: Per a later analysis, fewer than 20,000 TCR beta sequences showed association with HLA alleles at 0.05 false discovery rate. Versus the roughly 670-donor mean, an Asian-associated ancestry cluster reportedly showed fewer N-insertions in a later analysis.

CDR3 length: 12 residues. Germline V lookup: CDR1 SGHTA, CDR2 FQGNSA. V dropped 1 base and J dropped 7 bases, with 6 bases sitting between them. The PCR contained 60 Vbeta and 13 Jbeta primers. Some clones are missing from TCRdb's copy, which holds only in-frame ones; the method was immunoSEQ multiplex PCR. The profile shows about 170,000 clones, over 80% of them singletons. In regard to this clone: Antigen unknown.

V and J are TRBV7-2 and TRBJ2-3, with D uncertain. This clonotype originated in a boy aged 2-9 years in good health and CMV-seronegative. Specimen: PBMCs. This chain's CDR3 is CASSLGSNTQYF. DNA of the CDR3: TGTGCCAGCAGCTTAGGGAGTAATACGCAGTATTTT.